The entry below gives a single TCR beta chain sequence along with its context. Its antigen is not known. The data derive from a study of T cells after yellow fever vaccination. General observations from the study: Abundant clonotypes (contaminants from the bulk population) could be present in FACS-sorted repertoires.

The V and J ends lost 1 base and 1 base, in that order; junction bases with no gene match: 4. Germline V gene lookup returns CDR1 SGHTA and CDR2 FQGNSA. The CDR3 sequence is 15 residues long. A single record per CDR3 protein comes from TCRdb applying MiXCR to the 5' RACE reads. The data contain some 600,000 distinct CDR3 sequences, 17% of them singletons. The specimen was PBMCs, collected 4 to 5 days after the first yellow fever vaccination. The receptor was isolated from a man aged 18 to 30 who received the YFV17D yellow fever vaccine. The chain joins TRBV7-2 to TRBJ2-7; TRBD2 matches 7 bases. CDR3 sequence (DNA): TGTGCCAGCAGCTTAGAGAGCGGGGTGTCCTACGAGCAGTACTTC. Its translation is CASSLESGVSYEQYF.